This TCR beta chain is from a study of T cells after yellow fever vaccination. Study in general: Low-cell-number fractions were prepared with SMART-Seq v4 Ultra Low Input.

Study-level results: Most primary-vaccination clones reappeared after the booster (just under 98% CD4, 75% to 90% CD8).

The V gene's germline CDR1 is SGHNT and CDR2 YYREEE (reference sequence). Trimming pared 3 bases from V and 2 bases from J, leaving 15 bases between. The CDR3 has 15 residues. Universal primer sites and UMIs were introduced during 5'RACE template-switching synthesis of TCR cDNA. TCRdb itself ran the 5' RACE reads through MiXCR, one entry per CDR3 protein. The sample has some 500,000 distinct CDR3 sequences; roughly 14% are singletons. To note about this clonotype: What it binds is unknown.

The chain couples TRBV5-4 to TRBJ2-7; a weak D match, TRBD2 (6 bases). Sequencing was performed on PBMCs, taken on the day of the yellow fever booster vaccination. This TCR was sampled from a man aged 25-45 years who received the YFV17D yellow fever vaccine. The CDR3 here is CASSSYRGSTYEQYF. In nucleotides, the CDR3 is TGTGCCAGCAGCTCCTACCGGGGGTCGACCTACGAGCAGTACTTC.